These 15 T cell receptor beta chains came from one sample sequenced in a study of blood T cells in healthy people across ages (dated by TCRdb to between 2014 and 2017). The library was made by 5' RACE. The run used an Illumina HiSeq 2500. The second PCR ran for roughly 6 to 11 cycles and used a J-beta primer mix along with a sample-barcoded 5' primer. TCRdb trimmed public reads at Q25 via fastp, called clones via MiXCR and kept in-frame beta chains. Each record represents a unique CDR3 protein, reported with the most common genes and DNA among its rows. In all, the sample holds 1.2 million to 1.5 million distinct CDR3 sequences, and approximately 38% of those were seen once. The top ten hold roughly 8.2% of the sample. Sequences were obtained from blood. The receptors here all came from a woman aged 18-29 years in good health.

The V and J genes are TRBV7-2 and TRBJ2-1; D is unresolved. The CDR3 has 14 residues. Trimming removed 5 bases at V and 10 bases at J, with 18 bases between. The V gene's germline CDR1 is SGHTA and CDR2 FQGNSA. The DNA for the CDR3 is TGTGCCAGCAGCCCAGCCGGTTTCTCCTACGAGCAGTTCTTC. This encodes CASSPAGFSYEQFF.

This chain connects TRBV5-6 to TRBJ2-7, with D possibly TRBD2 on 6 matching bases. Germline V lookup: CDR1 SGHDT, CDR2 YYEEEE. Trimming shortened V by 3 bases and J by 2 bases, and 15 bases separated the two germline ends. The CDR3 consists of 15 residues. The CDR3 DNA reads as TGTGCCAGCAGCTGGAGACGGGGGAATCCCTACGAGCAGTACTTC. It encodes CASSWRRGNPYEQYF.

This rearrangement joins TRBV9 to TRBJ1-2; weak D call: TRBD1 (6 bases). Germline CDR1 reads SGDLS; CDR2 reads YYNGEE. Trimming took 0 bases from V and 4 from J, leaving 10 bases between them. This CDR3 is built from 14 residues. The CDR3 loop is CASSVDTGPYGYTF. Here the CDR3 DNA reads TGTGCCAGCAGCGTAGATACAGGGCCCTATGGCTACACCTTC. The whole variable domain, filled in from reference TRBV9 and TRBJ1-2, reads DSGVTQTPKHLITATGQRVTLRCSPRSGDLSVYWYQQSLDQGLQFLIQYYNGEERAKGNILERFSAQQFPDLHSELNLSSLELGDSALYFCASSVDTGPYGYTFGSGTRLTVV.

The chain uses TRBV2 and TRBJ1-1; perhaps TRBD1 as D (6 bases). CDR3 length: 14 amino acids. The ends were cut back, 4 bases at V and 8 bases at J, with 17 bases in the middle. Germline V gene data show CDR1 as SNHLY and CDR2 as FYNNEI. The CDR3 reads CASSGVSRGTEAFF. As DNA, the CDR3 is TGTGCCAGCAGTGGGGTTAGCAGGGGCACCGAAGCTTTCTTT.

This clonotype has only a few counts. This rearrangement joins TRBV21-1 to TRBJ2-3; TRBD1 is the table's D call, not checked against the DNA. TRBV21-1 is classified as a pseudogene. The CDR3 extends over 15 amino acids. The DNA for the CDR3 is TGTGCCAGCAGCAAAGGGGACAGGGTTACTGATACGCAGTATTTT. It yields the protein CASSKGDRVTDTQYF.

This chain uses TRBV20-1 with TRBJ2-3; TRBD2 matches at 8 bases. J lost 6 bases, V lost 6 bases, and 5 bases had no gene match. The CDR3 loop spans 12 amino acids. Germline V lookup: CDR1 DFQATT, CDR2 SNEGSKA (reference sequence). CDR3 amino acids: CSADAGGDTQYF. CDR3 sequence (DNA): TGCAGTGCCGACGCGGGGGGTGATACGCAGTATTTT.

The chain is built from TRBV20-1 and TRBJ2-1, with 8 nucleotides matching TRBD2. V lost 3 bases to trimming and J lost 9 bases; unmatched junction nucleotides: 13. CDR1 is DFQATT, CDR2 SNEGSKA, per germline (reference sequence). The CDR3 loop spans 15 amino acids. CDR3 amino acids: CSASFLAGRDTEQFF. The CDR3 nucleotides are TGCAGTGCTAGCTTCTTAGCGGGAAGAGATACTGAGCAGTTCTTC.

The count of this clonotype is one. The rearrangement links TRBV21-1 to TRBJ1-6; the listed D gene, TRBD1, was not tested against the DNA. TRBV21-1 corresponds to a pseudogene. The CDR3 has 15 amino acids. Written as DNA, the CDR3 is TGTGCCAGCAGCAACTCCGGGGATCGGAATTCACCCCCCCACTTT. Its protein is CASSNSGDRNSPPHF.

This clonotype was seen once. The V call is TRBV2, the J call TRBJ2-5, with D possibly TRBD2 on 5 matching bases. CDR1 and CDR2 (germline): SNHLY, FYNNEI. The germline V and J ends were trimmed by 4 bases and 4 bases, with 10 bases remaining between them. The CDR3 totals 13 residues. The DNA for the CDR3 is TGTGCCAGCAGTGCGTTGAGCGGAGAGACCCAGTACTTC. It yields the protein CASSALSGETQYF.

J is TRBJ2-2 and V is TRBV5-1; TRBD1 agrees at 8 bases. V was clipped by 4 bases and J by 1 base; unmatched bases: 6. From germline, CDR1 is SGHRS and CDR2 YFSETQ. The CDR3 has 16 amino acids. The CDR3 loop is CASSTWTGKNTGELFF. For the CDR3, the DNA is TGCGCCAGCAGCACCTGGACAGGGAAGAACACCGGGGAGCTGTTTTTT.

The rearrangement joins TRBV6-1 to TRBJ2-5, with D tentatively TRBD2 (5 bases). Trimming shortened V by 1 base and J by 11 bases, and 17 bases separated the two germline ends. This CDR3 is built from 14 residues. The germline CDR1 and CDR2 sequences are MNHNS and SASEGT. CDR3 residues: CASSEELVNNEQYF. CDR3 nucleotides: TGTGCCAGCAGTGAAGAACTAGTAAACAATGAGCAGTACTTC.

The rearrangement uses TRBV6-1 and TRBJ1-5, with 7 nucleotides matching TRBD1. The junction had 3 bases not matched to a gene; V was cut back by 4 bases and J by 0 bases. The CDR3 runs 15 residues. The germline CDR1 and CDR2 sequences are MNHNS and SASEGT. The CDR3 DNA follows: TGTGCCAGCAGTGCGGGACAGATTAGCAATCAGCCCCAGCATTTT. It is translated as CASSAGQISNQPQHF.

This clonotype has only a few counts. This chain joins TRBV6-2 or TRBV6-3 and TRBJ2-2; weak D call: TRBD2 (6 bases). The CDR3 extends over 16 amino acids. The germline V gene encodes CDR1 MNHEY and CDR2 SVGEGT. Trimming stripped 0 bases from V and 5 bases from J, with 13 bases between. The CDR3 sequence: CASSYSGGLQTGELFF. The CDR3 DNA follows: TGTGCCAGCAGTTACTCCGGAGGGCTCCAAACCGGGGAGCTGTTTTTT.

The rearrangement links TRBV6-5 to TRBJ2-7, with a weak D call TRBD1 (6 bases). The CDR3 is made up of 14 amino acids. V was clipped by 6 bases and J by 4 bases, with 16 bases between them. Germline V gene data show CDR1 as MNHEY and CDR2 as SVGAGI. CDR3 protein: CASRDTGTSYEQYF. CDR3 DNA sequence: TGTGCCAGCAGGGATACCGGGACATCTTACGAGCAGTACTTC.

This chain uses TRBV5-1 with TRBJ1-1, with D unclear. Looked up from germline, CDR1 is SGHRS and CDR2 is YFSETQ. This CDR3 is 16 amino acids long. V dropped 3 bases and J dropped 7 bases, with 22 bases sitting between them. The CDR3 is CASSWTTRQRQNEAFF. As DNA, the CDR3 is TGCGCCAGCAGCTGGACCACTCGACAAAGGCAGAATGAAGCTTTCTTT.